The table lists the clone carrying this T cell receptor beta chain with a count of one. The data derive from a study of blood T cell repertoires in COVID-19. Sequencing used immunoSEQ multiplex PCR; TCRdb keeps in-frame clones, though not all of them. Of roughly 78,000 clones listed, 70% to 90% are singletons. Sequences were obtained from peripheral blood. The TCR comes from a woman at least 80 years old with acute or convalescent COVID-19.

This chain's CDR3 is CASSLSGGGTEAFF. CDR3 DNA sequence: TGTGCCAGCAGCTTATCCGGGGGAGGGACTGAAGCTTTCTTT. The V call is TRBV11-3, the J call TRBJ1-1; a weak D match, TRBD1 (5 bases). Germline V CDR1 and CDR2: SGHNT, YENEEA. The V end was cut by 2 bases, the J end by 5 bases, with 12 bases between. CDR3 length equals 14 residues.